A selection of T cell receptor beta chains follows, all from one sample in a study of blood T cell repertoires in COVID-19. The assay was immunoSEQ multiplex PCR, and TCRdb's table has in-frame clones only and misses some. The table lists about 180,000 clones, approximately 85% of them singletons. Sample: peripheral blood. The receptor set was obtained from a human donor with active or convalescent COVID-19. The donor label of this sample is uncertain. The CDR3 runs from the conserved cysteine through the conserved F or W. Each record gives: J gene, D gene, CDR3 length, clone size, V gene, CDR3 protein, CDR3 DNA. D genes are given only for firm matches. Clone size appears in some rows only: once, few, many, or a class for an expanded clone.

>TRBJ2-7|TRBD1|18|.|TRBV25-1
CASSGSGTGKPFSYEQYF
TGTGCCAGCAGTGGATCCGGGACAGGGAAGCCTTTCTCCTACGAGCAGTACTTC
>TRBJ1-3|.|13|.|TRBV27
CASRGLSGNTIYF
TGTGCCAGCAGGGGCCTCTCTGGAAACACCATATATTTT
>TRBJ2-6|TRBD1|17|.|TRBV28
CASSLRTGRTGANVLTF
TGTGCCAGCAGTCTCCGGACAGGGAGGACTGGGGCCAACGTCCTGACTTTC
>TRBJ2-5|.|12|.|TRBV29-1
CSVGTTQETQYF
TGCAGCGTTGGGACTACCCAAGAGACCCAGTACTTC
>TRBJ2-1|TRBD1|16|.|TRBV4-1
CASSQVGQGRNNEQFF
TGCGCCAGCAGCCAAGTGGGACAGGGGAGAAACAATGAGCAGTTCTTC
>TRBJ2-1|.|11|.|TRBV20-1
CSASPGDEQFF
TGCAGTGCTAGCCCCGGTGATGAGCAGTTCTTC
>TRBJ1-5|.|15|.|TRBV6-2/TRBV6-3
CASSQEGYSNQPQHF
TGTGCCAGCAGCCAGGAGGGTTATAGCAATCAGCCCCAGCATTTT
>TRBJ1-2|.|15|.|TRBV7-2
CASSSRTAVAYGYTF
TGTGCCAGCAGCTCCCGGACAGCGGTGGCGTATGGCTACACCTTC
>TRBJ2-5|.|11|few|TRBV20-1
CSASDRETQYF
TGCAGTGCTTCGGACAGAGAGACCCAGTACTTC
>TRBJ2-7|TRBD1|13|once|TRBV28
CASNRQDRDEQYF
TGTGCCAGCAATCGTCAAGACAGGGACGAGCAGTACTTC
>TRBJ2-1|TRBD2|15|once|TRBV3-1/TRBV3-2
CASSQVASGRGEQFF
TGTGCCAGCAGCCAAGTGGCTAGCGGGAGGGGAGAGCAGTTCTTC
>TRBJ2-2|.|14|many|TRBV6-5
CASRAGRRTGELFF
TGTGCCAGCAGGGCGGGACGTCGGACCGGGGAGCTGTTTTTT
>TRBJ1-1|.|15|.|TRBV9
CASSPTGQVNTEAFF
TGTGCCAGCAGCCCCACAGGACAAGTGAACACTGAAGCTTTCTTT
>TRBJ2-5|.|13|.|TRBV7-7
CASSFGTAETQYF
TGTGCCAGCAGCTTTGGGACTGCAGAGACCCAGTACTTC
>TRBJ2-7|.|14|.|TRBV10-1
CASSESWSGGPKSF
TGCGCCAGCAGTGAGTCTTGGTCGGGGGGCCCCAAGTCCTTC
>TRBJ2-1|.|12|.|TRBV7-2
CASSFGMAEQFF
TGTGCCAGCAGCTTCGGGATGGCTGAGCAGTTCTTC
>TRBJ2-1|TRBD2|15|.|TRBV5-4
CASSLRQTESGRQFF
TGTGCCAGCAGCTTGAGACAAACCGAGAGCGGGAGACAGTTCTTC
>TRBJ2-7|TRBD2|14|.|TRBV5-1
CASSLTSGGYEQYF
TGCGCCAGCAGCTTGACTAGCGGGGGCTACGAGCAGTACTTC
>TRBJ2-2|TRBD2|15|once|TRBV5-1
CASSPSGLNTGELFF
TGCGCCAGCAGCCCTAGCGGATTAAACACCGGGGAGCTGTTTTTT
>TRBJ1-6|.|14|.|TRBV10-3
CAISSETNNSPLHF
TGTGCCATCAGTTCAGAGACTAATAATTCACCCCTCCACTTT
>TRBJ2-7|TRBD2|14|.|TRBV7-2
CASSPGGGMGEQYF
TGTGCCAGCAGCCCTGGGGGGGGGATGGGCGAGCAGTACTTC
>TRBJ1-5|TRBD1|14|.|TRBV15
CATGQDFGNQPQHF
TGTGCCACCGGACAGGACTTTGGTAACCAGCCCCAGCATTTT
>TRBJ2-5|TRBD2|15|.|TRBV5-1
CASSETSGVQETQYF
TGCGCCAGCAGCGAGACTAGCGGGGTTCAAGAGACCCAGTACTTC
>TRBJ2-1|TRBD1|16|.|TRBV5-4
CASRPLGTGADNEQFF
TGTGCCAGTAGACCCCTCGGGACAGGGGCGGACAATGAGCAGTTCTTC
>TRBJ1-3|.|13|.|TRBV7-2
CASSRSSGNTIYF
TGTGCCAGCAGCCGGAGCTCTGGAAACACCATATATTTT
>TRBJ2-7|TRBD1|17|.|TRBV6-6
CASRPLAGTGDFYEQYF
TGTGCCAGCCGTCCTTTGGCGGGGACAGGTGATTTCTACGAGCAGTACTTC
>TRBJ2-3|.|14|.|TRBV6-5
CASGRGEGVDTQYF
TGTGCCAGCGGACGGGGGGAGGGGGTGGATACGCAGTATTTT
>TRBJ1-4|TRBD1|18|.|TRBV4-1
CASSQLPRLRGSNEKLFF
TGCGCCAGCAGCCAACTCCCTCGTCTCAGGGGGAGTAATGAAAAACTGTTTTTT
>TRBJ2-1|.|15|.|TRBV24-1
CATSLTGPLSDEQFF
TGTGCCACCAGTCTGACAGGACCCTTGAGTGATGAGCAGTTCTTC
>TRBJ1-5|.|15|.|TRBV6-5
CASRGQAGRNQPQHF
TGTGCCAGCAGGGGGCAGGCCGGGAGGAATCAGCCCCAGCATTTT
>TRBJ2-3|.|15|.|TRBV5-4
CASSFKAGSTDTQYF
TGTGCCAGCAGCTTTAAGGCGGGGAGCACAGATACGCAGTATTTT
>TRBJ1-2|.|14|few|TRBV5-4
CASTPGGLPYGYTF
TGTGCCAGCACCCCCGGGGGGCTACCCTATGGCTACACCTTC
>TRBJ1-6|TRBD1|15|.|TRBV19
CASSIPGQGGSPLHF
TGTGCCAGTAGTATTCCAGGACAGGGCGGTTCACCCCTCCACTTT
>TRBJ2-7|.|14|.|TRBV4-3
CASSQAGGSYEQYF
TGCGCCAGCAGCCAAGCAGGGGGGTCCTACGAGCAGTACTTC
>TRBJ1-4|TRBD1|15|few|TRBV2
CASSEVGTGNEKLFF
TGTGCCAGCAGTGAAGTGGGGACAGGAAATGAAAAACTGTTTTTT
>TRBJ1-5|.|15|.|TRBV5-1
CASSFYPGHNQPQHF
TGCGCCAGCAGCTTTTATCCTGGGCACAATCAGCCCCAGCATTTT
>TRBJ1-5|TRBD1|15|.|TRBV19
CASELGQGLGQPQHF
TGTGCCAGCGAACTGGGACAGGGGTTGGGGCAGCCCCAGCATTTT
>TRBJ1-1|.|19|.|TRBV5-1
CASGLTGSPRGGQNTEAFF
TGCGCCAGCGGCCTAACAGGATCTCCTAGGGGGGGGCAGAACACTGAAGCTTTCTTT
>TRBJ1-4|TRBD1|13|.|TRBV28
CASHGQGNEKLFF
TGTGCCAGTCACGGACAGGGCAATGAAAAACTGTTTTTT
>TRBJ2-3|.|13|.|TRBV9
CASSVAGTDTQYF
TGTGCCAGCAGCGTAGCGGGGACAGATACGCAGTATTTT